The 23 T cell receptor beta chains in this list originate from one sample, sequenced in a study of T cell repertoires in cytomegalovirus infection. TCRdb re-analysed the reads in MiXCR, keeping a single row per CDR3 protein. The sample has roughly 700,000 distinct CDR3 sequences, around 30% seen once. Antigens of these TCRs are unknown. This sample comprised cultured PBMCs, obtained from culture after CMV antigen stimulation. These receptors were collected from a human donor in good health (CMV status not recorded). Some clones in this sample may be carry-over from other donors' samples.

Here the CDR3 reads CSARLTGHGYEQYF. The CDR3 nucleotides are TGCAGTGCTAGGTTAACTGGACACGGCTACGAGCAGTACTTC. This rearrangement joins TRBV20-1 to TRBJ2-7; perhaps TRBD1 as D (5 bases). This CDR3 has 14 residues. From germline, CDR1 is DFQATT and CDR2 SNEGSKA (reference sequence). V lost 3 bases, J lost 3 bases, and 15 bases lay in between.

This clonotype was observed a handful of times. This chain connects TRBV12-3 or TRBV12-4 to TRBJ1-4; 8 bases are a match to TRBD1. The CDR3 consists of 12 residues. V was clipped by 11 bases and J by 8 bases; unmatched bases: 7. For the CDR3, the DNA is TGTGCCTCGAGGACAGGGCGGGAAAAACTGTTTTTT. It codes for CASRTGREKLFF.

The chain employs TRBV20-1 and TRBJ1-2, with 9 bases matching TRBD1. This CDR3 region has 13 residues. Unmatched junction bases numbered 5, after V lost 4 bases and J lost 5 bases. Germline-derived CDR1 and CDR2 are DFQATT and SNEGSKA (reference sequence). This CDR3 is CSATPGQGYGYTF. CDR3 nucleotide sequence: TGCAGTGCTACCCCGGGACAGGGTTATGGCTACACCTTC.

The J gene is TRBJ1-4, the V gene TRBV7-9; a possible D gene is TRBD1 (6 bases). Germline V gene lookup returns CDR1 SEHNR and CDR2 FQNEAQ (reference sequence). The CDR3 length is 14 residues. Deletions cut 10 bases from V and 2 bases from J, with 14 bases between. This CDR3 is CATHPGGTNEKLFF. CDR3 in DNA: TGTGCCACCCATCCGGGGGGCACTAATGAAAAACTGTTTTTT.

The chain couples TRBV5-4 to TRBJ2-1, with D possibly matching TRBD2 (6 bases). Trimming cost V 7 bases and J 2 bases, with 16 bases left between them. The germline gives CDR1 SGHNT, CDR2 YYREEE (reference sequence). The CDR3 runs to 15 residues. The CDR3 sequence is CASSPGLGTYNEQFF. DNA for the CDR3: TGTGCCAGCTCTCCGGGACTCGGGACCTACAATGAGCAGTTCTTC.

The chain has TRBV6-1 and TRBJ1-5; the D is unclear. Germline V gene lookup returns CDR1 MNHNS and CDR2 SASEGT. The CDR3 length is 17 residues. Trimming took 5 bases from V and 1 from J, leaving 18 bases between them. The CDR3 region has the DNA TGTGCCAGCAGTCGGGCGGGGAGGGCGGCGAGCAATCAGCCCCAGCATTTT. Translation: CASSRAGRAASNQPQHF.

The table lists this clonotype with a few counts. The rearrangement links TRBV20-1 to TRBJ2-1; 9 bases line up with TRBD2. Trimming cost V 0 bases and J 8 bases; bases outside gene matches: 11. Germline lookup yields CDR1 DFQATT and CDR2 SNEGSKA (reference sequence). The CDR3 extends over 16 amino acids. CDR3 sequence reads: CSARDGLRGGAYEQFF. CDR3 DNA: TGCAGTGCTAGAGATGGATTGCGCGGGGGGGCTTATGAGCAGTTCTTC.

The J gene is TRBJ1-1, the V gene TRBV5-4; no clear D. CDR3 length: 15 residues. The germline gives CDR1 SGHNT, CDR2 YYREEE (reference sequence). With 2 bases removed from V and 3 bases from J, the gap between germline ends came to 14 bases. CDR3 in amino acids: CASSLSLTDYTEAFF. The DNA for the CDR3 is TGTGCCAGCAGCTTAAGCCTGACCGACTACACTGAAGCTTTCTTT.

The CDR3 is CASSEGSEAFF. CDR3 DNA sequence: TGTGCCAGCAGTGAAGGCTCTGAAGCTTTCTTT. This rearrangement joins TRBV2 to TRBJ1-1; D unclear. The CDR3 totals 11 residues. V was cut by 1 base and J by 6 bases, with 3 bases left in between. Germline V gives CDR1 SNHLY, CDR2 FYNNEI.

This rearrangement joins TRBV28 to TRBJ2-1; TRBD2 might be the D (7 bases). V shed 2 bases and J shed 4 bases, with 12 bases lying between them. Germline V lookup: CDR1 MDHEN, CDR2 SYDVKM. The CDR3 consists of 15 residues. The CDR3 protein is CASSLEGRGYNEQFF. The CDR3 bases are TGTGCCAGCAGTTTAGAAGGGAGGGGGTACAATGAGCAGTTCTTC. The full variable domain, rest sourced from reference TRBV28 and TRBJ2-1, is DVKVTQSSRYLVKRTGEKVFLECVQDMDHENMFWYRQDPGLGLRLIYFSYDVKMKEKGDIPEGYSVSREKKERFSLILESASTNQTSMYLCASSLEGRGYNEQFFGPGTRLTVL.

This clonotype was observed a handful of times. The chain links TRBV4-3 to TRBJ2-3; the D gene is possibly TRBD2 (6 bases). Germline V gene data show CDR1 as LGHNA and CDR2 as YSLEER. The V and J ends lost 1 base and 2 bases respectively, with 13 bases between them. The CDR3 covers 16 residues. The CDR3 sequence: CASSQGRARSTDTQYF. The CDR3 coding sequence is TGCGCCAGCAGCCAAGGGAGGGCGAGGTCCACAGATACGCAGTATTTT.

This clonotype occurred a few times. The DNA for the CDR3 is TGTGCCAGCAGTTTCGGGGCCCCAGGGGGTTATGGCTACACCTTC. Amino acid sequence: CASSFGAPGGYGYTF. The V call is TRBV28, the J call TRBJ1-2, with TRBD1 matching over 7 bases. The CDR3 is 15 residues long. Looked up from germline, CDR1 is MDHEN and CDR2 is SYDVKM. The trim removed 3 bases at V and 5 bases at J, leaving 9 bases unmatched.

The V gene is TRBV7-6, the J gene TRBJ2-6; D call uncertain. Germline V CDR1 and CDR2: SGHVS, FNYEAQ. Trimming left V 9 bases short and J 0 bases short, with 6 bases between. CDR3 length: 13 amino acids. CDR3 in amino acids: CASTFSGANVLTF. In nucleotides, the CDR3 is TGTGCCAGTACCTTCTCTGGGGCCAACGTCCTGACTTTC.

There are a few counts of this clonotype. This chain uses TRBV6-6 with TRBJ1-5; 7 nucleotides agree with TRBD1. The CDR3 totals 13 residues. CDR1 and CDR2 from the germline V gene are MNHNY and SVGAGI (reference sequence). With 0 bases clipped from V and 13 bases from J, the junction kept 6 bases outside the gene matches. The CDR3 loop is CASSYSIGGRQHF. DNA for the CDR3: TGTGCCAGCAGTTACTCGATAGGGGGCCGACAGCATTTT.

The genes are TRBV5-5 and TRBJ2-5; TRBD2 aligns across 8 bases. The CDR3 consists of 17 residues. Germline-derived CDR1 and CDR2 are SGHKS and YYEKEE (reference sequence). Trimming at V came to 8 bases and at J to 2 bases, leaving 17 bases not matched to a gene. CDR3 DNA: TGTGCCAGTGGGTCTCCCAGGAGGACTAGCACGCAAGAGACCCAGTACTTC. This translates into CASGSPRRTSTQETQYF.

This clonotype has more than one count but fewer than ten. This rearrangement joins TRBV7-8 to TRBJ2-1; 14 bases map to TRBD2. Looked up from germline, CDR1 is SGHVS and CDR2 is FQNEAQ. J lost 9 bases, V lost 5 bases, and 6 bases had no gene match. The CDR3 covers 15 residues. The CDR3 DNA is TGTGCCAGCAGCGCTAGACTAGCGGGAGGGGTTGAGCAGTTCTTC. Residues: CASSARLAGGVEQFF.

This chain joins TRBV19 and TRBJ2-7; 7 bases map to TRBD1. CDR1 and CDR2 from the germline V gene are LNHDA and SQIVND (reference sequence). This CDR3 has 12 residues. Trimming took 6 bases from V and 5 from J; bases not matched to a gene: 4. CDR3 nucleotides: TGTGCCAGTAGCTCGACAGGGCACGAGCAGTACTTC. Translation: CASSSTGHEQYF.

This clonotype came up a few times. The CDR3 sequence: CSAPQTSGGSYNEQFF. In DNA form, the CDR3 reads TGCAGTGCTCCCCAGACTAGCGGGGGCTCCTACAATGAGCAGTTCTTC. The chain has TRBV20-1 and TRBJ2-1; 12 positions match TRBD2. This CDR3 has 16 residues. Unmatched junction bases numbered 5, after V lost 5 bases and J lost 0 bases. The germline CDR1 and CDR2 sequences are DFQATT and SNEGSKA (reference sequence).

The chain joins TRBV10-3 to TRBJ2-5; D gene ambiguous. The length of the CDR3 is 14 residues. Germline CDR1 ENHRY, CDR2 SYGVKD. V gave up 6 bases and J gave up 3 bases, with 14 bases separating them. The CDR3 DNA follows: TGTGCCATCAGCGCTCCGGCGGAAGAAGAGACCCAGTACTTC. This gives the protein CAISAPAEEETQYF.

V and J are TRBV4-2 and TRBJ1-2, with D perhaps TRBD1 (5 bases). Germline V CDR1 and CDR2: LGHNA, YNFKEQ. Deletions cut 4 bases from V and 6 bases from J, with 9 bases between. The CDR3 is 12 amino acids. This CDR3 reads CASSRLGDGYTF. The CDR3 nucleotides are TGTGCCAGCAGCCGACTAGGGGATGGCTACACCTTC.

This chain's CDR3 is CASSFGGVGYEQYF. The CDR3 bases are TGTGCCAGCAGTTTCGGAGGGGTTGGCTACGAGCAGTACTTC. This chain uses TRBV28 with TRBJ2-7; D perhaps matches TRBD2 (6 bases). Germline V gene sequence: CDR1 MDHEN, CDR2 SYDVKM. Trimming cost V 3 bases and J 3 bases, with 12 bases left between them. The CDR3 totals 14 residues.

The table lists this clonotype with a few counts. V usage is TRBV7-9 and J usage is TRBJ1-5; D not certain. This CDR3 comprises 14 residues. Germline CDR1 SEHNR, CDR2 FQNEAQ (reference sequence). Deletions cut 3 bases from V and 9 bases from J, with 15 bases between. In DNA form, the CDR3 reads TGTGCCAGCAGCTTCTCCCCTCCTGGGGTGCCCCAGCATTTT. Translating it yields CASSFSPPGVPQHF.

This clonotype has only one observation. The rearrangement links TRBV20-1 to TRBJ2-7, with D possibly called TRBD1 or TRBD2 (5 bases each). The CDR3 is 13 amino acids. V dropped 5 bases and J dropped 6 bases, with 17 bases sitting between them. The V gene's germline CDR1 is DFQATT and CDR2 SNEGSKA (reference sequence). DNA of the CDR3: TGCAGTGCTTTGACCGGGACCTCCACCGAGCAGTACTTC. The encoded protein is CSALTGTSTEQYF.